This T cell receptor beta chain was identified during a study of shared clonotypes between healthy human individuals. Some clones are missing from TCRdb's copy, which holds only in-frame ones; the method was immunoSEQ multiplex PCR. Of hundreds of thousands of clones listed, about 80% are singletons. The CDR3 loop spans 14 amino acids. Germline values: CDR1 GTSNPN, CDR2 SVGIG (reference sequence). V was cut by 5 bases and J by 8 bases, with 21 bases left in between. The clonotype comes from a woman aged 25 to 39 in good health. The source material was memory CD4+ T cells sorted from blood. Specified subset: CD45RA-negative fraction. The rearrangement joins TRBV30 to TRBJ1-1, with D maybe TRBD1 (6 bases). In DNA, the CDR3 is TGTGCCTGGCGTCCAAACAGGGTTTCAAAAGAAGCTTTCTTT. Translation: CAWRPNRVSKEAFF.